This entry is about one T cell receptor (beta chain). This clone was counted between two and nine times. Its recognized antigen is unknown. No base quality values were provided; no much bigger clone lies one nucleotide off. The data were obtained in a study of cytomegalovirus exposure and HLA in healthy donors (dated by TCRdb to the late 2010s). Broadly, across the study: An earlier analysis of approximately 640 of the donors reported more than 250 Gb of sequence data and 100 million to 130 million unique TCR beta sequences from about 180 million T cells. About 280 gigabases of sequencing data and around 90 million unique TCR sequences made up an early release that covered 500 to 650 HLA-typed donors. Of the 300 to 450 genotyped donors, about 80% fell in the genetic ancestry cluster associated with self-reported Caucasian donors. The aim of the study was to test whether cataloging public T cell receptors could identify signatures of past pathogen exposure. The study used immunosequencing to profile the T cell repertoires of several hundred subjects and linked those repertoires to cytomegalovirus serostatus. Along with the approximately 700-subject first cohort, a separate validation cohort of 120 different subjects was used. The study combined high-throughput TCR immunosequencing, statistical association of individual TCRs with disease status, and machine learning to predict cytomegalovirus infection status. In a later analysis, previously published TCR beta repertoires from 666 donors were re-analyzed and high-resolution HLA genotyping was added so that TCR occurrence patterns could be studied. The later analysis used no new phenotypic data to find candidate immune exposures, relying instead on TCR beta sequences and their occurrence across donors. In an earlier analysis of around 540 of the donors, high-throughput TCR beta sequencing was used to judge whether each TCR beta V gene segment behaved as functional or pseudogenic. Alongside the repertoire data, information on donor age, sex, ethnicity and CMV serostatus was compiled. A later genetic analysis used genome-wide SNP genotypes for about 60% of the roughly 670 donors, treating that subset as a discovery cohort. All discovery cohort repertoires had been generated using a single sequencing platform. HLA typing covered class I and class II loci at four-digit resolution. The number of donors typed differed by locus, with about 620-630 for A, B, C, DRB1 and DQB1, around 500 for DQA1, 606 for DPA1, and some 450 for DPB1. Roughly five DR-DQ haplotypes were handled as single units for association and clustering because linkage in the cohort was strong. On average, 235,054 unique TCR beta nucleotide sequences were sequenced per donor among a few hundred genotyped donors of the cohort, with roughly a sixth of those sequences being non-productive.

Measured from the cysteine to the phenylalanine, the CDR3 is 16 residues long. Only the CDR3 DNA stays, 48 bases, in frame from base 1. As encoded in the germline V gene, CDR1 is MDHEN while CDR2 is SYDVKM. The germline V end is reduced by 8 bases and the J end by 2 bases; junction bases left unmatched: 14. Preparation of the library involved the immunoSEQ multiplex PCR assay. For the multiplex PCR, a mixture combining 60 forward primers for TCR Vbeta segments and 13 reverse primers for TCR Jbeta segments was used. Amplification of the CDR3 region of rearranged TCR beta genes was performed with a multiplex PCR assay on genomic DNA. On the Illumina HiSeq System, the amplified TCR beta libraries were sequenced as 87-base-pair reads. Per the source publication's procedure: Across the roughly 640 repertoires, a later analysis counted 78 million or so unique TCR beta chains, around 10 million of which were shared by at least two donors. To remove PCR and sequencing errors, raw reads were error-corrected and collapsed into unique sequences using a nearest-neighbor algorithm that merged closely related sequences. Alignment of CDR3 sequences to IMGT reference sequences was used to assign V, D and J gene segments. For a sequence to be retained, at least a six-nucleotide match to both a V gene segment and a J gene segment was required. A rearrangement counted as productive if the CDR3 had no stop codons and remained in frame with V and J, and every other rearrangement counted as non-productive. Following IMGT convention, CDR3 was defined as the stretch from the second conserved V-encoded cysteine up to the conserved J-encoded phenylalanine. The earlier analysis of about 610 of the donors excluded any sequence lacking an unambiguous match to a single V gene segment. An earlier analysis of about 590 of the donors classified V segments as functional when productive rearrangements were above 56.7% and as segregating when the standard deviation between donors was above 5%. A statistical classification framework was built for diagnosing cytomegalovirus status from the catalog of TCR beta chain sequences. A later analysis assigned V and J genes by comparing TCR nucleotide sequences with IMGT/GENE-DB human TR gene sequences. In a later analysis, CDR3 sequences and most-parsimonious VDJ recombination scenarios were assigned using the TCRdist pipeline. In a later analysis, each TCR beta chain was defined by its CDR3 amino acid sequence together with its V-gene family, and reads lacking a unique V-gene family were excluded. As a way to deal with suspected cross-contamination and a sequencing artifact, a later analysis dropped hundreds of nucleotide sequences that were highly shared and had low generation probability. In a later analysis, a clonal expansion index for each public chain was calculated from normalized within-repertoire ranks of inferred template counts. A later analysis computed generation probabilities with a VDJ recombination model fitted to out-of-frame rearrangements, and checked the results against IGoR. Hypergeometric tests were used in a later analysis to score TCR-TCR, TCR-HLA and TCR-CMV co-occurrence, with a repertoire-size bias correction applied to the TCR pairs. False discovery rates were estimated in a later analysis by permuting HLA or CMV assignments 20 times. In a later analysis, co-occurring TCRs were grouped with DBSCAN, and TCRdist sequence similarity was added when clustering was performed within HLA-allele-positive subsets. Repertoires with fewer than 30,000 or more than 120,000 public chains were left out of co-occurrence clustering, as were five repertoires with anomalous nucleotide sharing. Here the immuneACCESS table is served through TCRdb, limited to in-frame sequences with V and J called. Missing clones are a known gap in these copies; in checked studies unresolved V genes cover under half, and the rest lacks a known reason. From that table come the V and J calls and clone size; the DNA was used to work out D and trimming. The sample table records 85,000 to 130,000 clones; 60% to 85% of these occur just once. 2.5% to 3.5% of the sample is taken by the ten largest.

The cohort comprised around 700 healthy bone marrow donors. All cohort members were sampled while nominally healthy, although unrecorded immune exposures were likely present. The donor tested CMV seropositive, placing the donor among the 310 or so seropositive members of the cohort. Each donor provided a peripheral blood sample, and peripheral blood mononuclear cells were used for TCR beta sequencing. The Qiagen DNeasy Blood Extraction Kit was used to extract genomic DNA from the blood cell samples. The paper's findings and limits, for the study overall: The authors suggested that the approach could potentially be extended to other disease states and immunological phenotypes. Compared with the 666-donor mean, donors in an Asian-associated ancestry cluster had fewer N-insertions in productive TCRs, according to a later genetic analysis. Across donors, most TCR sequences were observed very rarely, whereas some public TCRs were present in many individuals. Specific HLA alleles were associated with more than 15,000 TCR beta sequences at a false discovery rate of 0.05 in a later analysis. Immune exposure information for the cohort was limited to CMV serostatus. Correlated functional status among segregating V segments might reflect linkage disequilibrium, but an unknown experimental factor could not be ruled out. In an earlier analysis of fewer than 750 of the donors, most TCR beta V segments were observed in productive rearrangements about 87% or about 30% of the time, broadly matching IMGT annotations. HLA typing was unavailable for some donors at each locus, so association tests used only the typed subset. In vitro tests confirmed that three of the cytomegalovirus-associated TCR beta chains recognize cytomegalovirus antigens. Only TCR beta chains were sequenced in this cohort, and the absence of alpha or paired-chain data limited detectable features. In a later analysis, the rate of TCR association differed among HLA loci, with DRB1 alleles having the most associated TCRs and HLA-C alleles having the fewest. Because counts were too low, fewer than 20 rarely observed V segments, including chromosome 9 orphons, were excluded from the earlier analysis of 587 of the donors. Some IMGT-functional V segments, including TRBV6-2 and TRBV6-3, could not be told apart with the 87-base-pair reads, so those segments were excluded. A further reported finding was that TCR beta sequences accurately predicted the HLA-A and HLA-B alleles for most subjects in the first cohort. The study gave a list of 150 to 200 TCR beta chains associated with cytomegalovirus. In a later genetic analysis, a missense DCLRE1C variant was associated with V-gene and J-gene trimming of TCR beta chains, and the association was replicated in an independent cohort. In a later analysis, HLA-associated TCR beta chains were found to be more clonally expanded and to have lower generation probabilities than equally common non-associated chains. A group of highly shared sequence variants was considered likely to be a technical artifact of the sequencing pipeline. According to a later analysis, most CMV-associated TCR beta chains appeared to be HLA-restricted, and the HLA associations seemed to be driven largely by CMV exposure. The classifier was reported to diagnose cytomegalovirus status with high specificity and sensitivity in both the original and validation cohorts. According to a later analysis, parvovirus B19, influenza, CMV and Epstein-Barr virus appeared linked to several top co-occurrence clusters. When HLA alleles, especially DR and DQ, strongly co-occurred, attributing TCR associations to individual alleles was difficult. Roughly uniform sequencing depth across donors was assumed in presence/absence analyses, although this assumption may not hold.

The specimen sequenced was PBMCs. The chain links TRBV28 with TRBJ1-2; 7 bases in between match TRBD1. This TCR came from a male donor in good health and CMV-seropositive. The nucleotides read TGTGCCAGCCAGGGACAGCCATTCTACTTAAACTATGGCTACACCTTC. Translated, this gives CASQGQPFYLNYGYTF.